The TCR beta chain under discussion was sequenced for a study of beta chain features in type 1 diabetes. Broader study findings: Small HLA sub-analyses could not settle whether HLA shapes TCRB rearrangement. TCRB CDR3s from Type 1 diabetes patients were moderately but significantly shorter in all four CD4+ subsets. With patients and controls alike, PCR might favor shorter templates to an equal degree.

V lost 3 bases and J 1 base, leaving 7 bases between the germline ends. The CDR3 loop spans 13 amino acids. Germline lookup yields CDR1 SGHDT and CDR2 YYEEEE. Expressed TCRB transcripts were sequenced, since all the RNA that had been isolated was reverse transcribed. Some clones are missing from TCRdb's copy, which holds only in-frame ones; the method was immunoSEQ multiplex PCR. This sample yields 600,000 to 700,000 clones, of which under 15% are seen a single time; about 0.02% belongs to the top ten. In the case of this clone: What it recognizes is unknown.

The TCR sequence derives from a man between 18 and 35 years old with type 1 diabetes. The sample comprised naive CD4+ T cells from blood. This chain connects TRBV5-6 to TRBJ1-2; D is unresolved. For the CDR3, the DNA is TGTGCCAGCAGCTCTGGAGTTAACTATGGCTACACCTTC. This translates into CASSSGVNYGYTF.